The 23 T cell receptor beta chains in this list originate from one sample, sequenced in a study of shared clonotypes between healthy human individuals. TCRdb's table, derived via immunoSEQ multiplex PCR, lists solely in-frame clones and lacks some. In the table there are hundreds of thousands of clones, about 74% of which are singletons. Sequenced input: memory CD4+ T cells sorted from blood. Subset described: CD45RA-negative fraction. The receptors stem from a woman under 40 in good health.

The rearrangement joins TRBV18 to TRBJ2-2, with 7 bases that match TRBD1. Germline trimming cut 3 bases from V and 2 bases from J; bases unmatched to any gene: 3. Germline loops: CDR1 KGHSH, CDR2 LQKENI. There are 15 residues in the CDR3. In DNA, the CDR3 is TGTGCCAGCTCACCGGGACAGATTAACACCGGGGAGCTGTTTTTT. As protein: CASSPGQINTGELFF.

Regarding this clone: The sample contains more than one DNA sequence encoding this CDR3. The chain employs TRBV11-2 and TRBJ2-7; D is possibly TRBD1 (5 bases). The CDR3 has 14 amino acids. Trimming pared 5 bases from V and 0 bases from J, leaving 11 bases between. Germline V gene lookup returns CDR1 SGHAT and CDR2 FQNNGV. In nucleotides, the CDR3 is TGTGCCAGCAGCGCTGGACAAAGCTCCTACGAGCAGTACTTC. Translated, it gives CASSAGQSSYEQYF.

To note about this clone: Other nucleotide sequences in the sample specify the same CDR3. This rearrangement joins TRBV10-2 to TRBJ2-3, with D perhaps TRBD1 (6 bases). The CDR3 sequence is 12 residues long. The V end was cut by 7 bases, the J end by 3 bases, with 8 bases between. Germline V gene data show CDR1 as WSHSY and CDR2 as SAAADI. CDR3: CASKQGTDTQYF. The CDR3 coding sequence is TGCGCCAGCAAGCAGGGGACAGATACGCAGTATTTT.

A remark on this clone: This sequence is one base from a far larger clone and is likely a read error. Different DNA sequences within this sample yield the same CDR3. The J gene is TRBJ2-7, the V gene TRBV28; 7 bases fit TRBD2. The length of the CDR3 is 21 residues. The germline gives CDR1 MDHEN, CDR2 SYDVKM. V gave up 6 bases and J gave up 0 bases; unmatched junction bases: 26. Written as DNA, the CDR3 is TGTGCCAGCAGATCAGCCTGGGTAGCTCCTCCCCTGGGCGGGAGCTCCTACGAGCAGTACTTC. This sequence encodes CASRSAWVAPPLGGSSYEQYF. Combining the CDR3 with reference TRBV28 and TRBJ2-7 gives the whole variable domain DVKVTQSSRYLVKRTGEKVFLECVQDMDHENMFWYRQDPGLGLRLIYFSYDVKMKEKGDIPEGYSVSREKKERFSLILESASTNQTSMYLCASRSAWVAPPLGGSSYEQYFGPGTRLTVT.

This chain links TRBV7-2 with TRBJ2-5; TRBD1 is a possible D gene (7 bases). Trimming pared 5 bases from V and 5 bases from J, leaving 18 bases between. The CDR3 is 15 amino acids. The germline V gene has CDR1 SGHTA and CDR2 FQGNSA. CDR3 loop: CASSDRTGRGETQYF. The CDR3 coding sequence is TGTGCCAGCAGCGACCGGACAGGCCGGGGGGAGACCCAGTACTTC.

This chain joins TRBV5-6 and TRBJ1-2, with a tentative D call TRBD1 (5 bases). Germline V gene data show CDR1 as SGHDT and CDR2 as YYEEEE. The V end lost 0 bases, the J end lost 4 bases, and 13 bases lay between the germline ends. The CDR3 loop spans 15 amino acids. The CDR3 spells CASSLEGLGPYGYTF. As DNA, the CDR3 is TGTGCCAGCAGCTTGGAGGGGTTGGGGCCCTATGGCTACACCTTC.

J is TRBJ2-5 and V is TRBV9; possibly TRBD2 for D (6 bases). The length of the CDR3 is 16 residues. V lost 0 bases and J lost 2, with 14 bases in between. Per germline, CDR1 SGDLS and CDR2 YYNGEE. In DNA form, the CDR3 reads TGTGCCAGCAGCGTAGGGGCCGGGACTGGGCAAGAGACCCAGTACTTC. Translating gives CASSVGAGTGQETQYF.

J is TRBJ2-7 and V is TRBV28; TRBD2 matches at 7 bases. The CDR3 has 15 amino acids. The ends lost 5 bases at V and 4 bases at J; junction bases unmatched: 11. Germline loops: CDR1 MDHEN, CDR2 SYDVKM. CDR3 coding DNA: TGTGCCAGCAGTGAGAGGACGGGGGGAAGGTACGAGCAGTACTTC. Residues: CASSERTGGRYEQYF.

The rearrangement links TRBV7-2 to TRBJ2-3, with TRBD2 identical over 14 bases. The V and J ends lost 7 bases and 4 bases, in that order; junction bases with no gene match: 4. Germline V CDR1 and CDR2: SGHTA, FQGNSA. The CDR3 consists of 15 residues. CDR3 region: CASTVTSGRADTQYF. Written as DNA, the CDR3 is TGTGCCAGCACCGTGACTAGCGGGAGGGCAGATACGCAGTATTTT.

The chain joins TRBV27 to TRBJ2-7, with D hard to call. V lost 6 bases to trimming and J lost 1 base, with 7 bases between them. The CDR3 runs to 12 residues. In germline, CDR1 is MNHEY, CDR2 SMNVEV (reference sequence). CDR3 sequence reads: CASSLRSYEQYF. In DNA, the CDR3 is TGTGCCAGCAGCCTGCGATCCTACGAGCAGTACTTC.

This clone was counted a few times. The V and J genes are TRBV6-1 and TRBJ2-7; D uncertain. Germline CDR1 and CDR2: MNHNS and SASEGT. Trimming stripped 8 bases from V and 7 bases from J, with 12 bases between. CDR3 length: 11 amino acids. The CDR3 protein is CASLQYGEQYF. Written as DNA, the CDR3 is TGTGCCAGCTTACAATATGGGGAGCAGTACTTC.

This rearrangement joins TRBV7-9 to TRBJ1-3, with 10 bases that match TRBD1. This CDR3 spans 19 amino acids. V lost 5 bases, J lost 3 bases, and 16 bases stayed unmatched. CDR1 is SEHNR, CDR2 FQNEAQ, per germline (reference sequence). The DNA for the CDR3 is TGTGCCAGCAGCCCACGGAGGGTGACAGGGGGCTTCATTGGAAACACCATATATTTT. As protein: CASSPRRVTGGFIGNTIYF.

The J gene is TRBJ2-5, the V gene TRBV30; 11 bases match TRBD2. CDR1 and CDR2 (germline): GTSNPN, SVGIG (reference sequence). The V segment lost 1 base and the J segment 5 bases; nucleotides outside the gene matches: 12. The CDR3 consists of 17 residues. Here the CDR3 reads CAWSGRGTSGSRETQYF. In nucleotides, the CDR3 is TGTGCCTGGAGTGGGAGGGGTACTAGCGGGAGCCGGGAGACCCAGTACTTC.

This clone was counted once. This rearrangement joins TRBV7-9 to TRBJ2-5, with D tentatively TRBD1 or TRBD2 (5 bases each). CDR1 is SEHNR and CDR2 is FQNEAQ in the germline V gene (reference sequence). Trimming removed 5 bases from V and 11 bases from J, with 15 bases in between. The CDR3 totals 12 residues. For the CDR3, the DNA is TGTGCCAGCAGCGTAAGTTTGGGGGAGCAGTACTTC. Residues: CASSVSLGEQYF.

The chain couples TRBV28 to TRBJ2-4; no firm D call. V lost 6 bases, J lost 1 base, and 16 bases lay in between. Germline CDR1 reads MDHEN; CDR2 reads SYDVKM. This CDR3 spans 16 amino acids. The CDR3 is CASRDQVASAKNIQYF. The DNA of the CDR3 is TGTGCCAGCAGGGACCAAGTTGCTTCCGCCAAAAACATTCAGTACTTC.

V and J are TRBV4-2 and TRBJ2-1; 13 nucleotides agree with TRBD2. J lost 5 bases, V lost 1 base, and 2 bases had no gene match. The CDR3 sequence is 16 residues long. Germline V gene lookup returns CDR1 LGHNA and CDR2 YNFKEQ. CDR3: CASSQGGTSGNNEQFF. In DNA, the CDR3 is TGTGCCAGCAGCCAAGGCGGGACTAGCGGGAACAATGAGCAGTTCTTC.

The chain uses TRBV27 and TRBJ1-5; TRBD1 matches at 8 bases. Per germline, CDR1 MNHEY and CDR2 SMNVEV (reference sequence). Germline trimming cut 6 bases from V and 3 bases from J; bases unmatched to any gene: 4. CDR3 size: 14 residues. The CDR3, as DNA: TGTGCCAGCAGCACAGGGGGGATCAATCAGCCCCAGCATTTT. This gives the protein CASSTGGINQPQHF.

This clone was seen a single time. CDR3 residues: CASSVTWTSGYNEQFF. The CDR3 coding sequence is TGTGCCAGCAGCGTGACTTGGACTAGCGGTTACAATGAGCAGTTCTTC. This rearrangement joins TRBV5-4 to TRBJ2-1; 10 nucleotides line up with TRBD2. CDR3 length equals 16 residues. V lost 4 bases and J lost 4; bases outside the gene matches: 8. Looked up from germline, CDR1 is SGHNT and CDR2 is YYREEE (reference sequence).

The genes are TRBV28 and TRBJ1-1, with a weak D call TRBD1 (5 bases). Germline V gene lookup returns CDR1 MDHEN and CDR2 SYDVKM. This CDR3 comprises 13 residues. The V and J ends lost 7 bases and 4 bases respectively, with 13 bases between them. CDR3 nucleotides: TGTGCCAGCATCTCAGGGCGGGGCACTGAAGCTTTCTTT. Residues: CASISGRGTEAFF.

This chain joins TRBV6-5 and TRBJ1-1, with no clear D. The germline V and J ends were trimmed by 6 bases and 4 bases, with 18 bases remaining between them. This CDR3 has 15 amino acids. Germline assignment: CDR1 MNHEY and CDR2 SVGAGI. The CDR3 region is CASSLQTGRFTEAFF. In DNA, the CDR3 is TGTGCCAGCAGCCTCCAGACTGGGCGATTCACTGAAGCTTTCTTT.

This sequence joins TRBV19 and TRBJ2-1; D remains ambiguous. V was pared by 3 bases and J by 0 bases, with 12 bases between. This CDR3 is 16 amino acids long. Germline CDR1 is LNHDA and CDR2 is SQIVND (reference sequence). CDR3 DNA: TGTGCCAGTAGTATGGGAACCCGGAGCTCCTACAATGAGCAGTTCTTC. Residues: CASSMGTRSSYNEQFF.

Only a few counts were recorded for this clone. The DNA for the CDR3 is TGTGCCAGTAGCCCTGGGACAGGGTTATTTACGCAGTATTTT. Encoded protein: CASSPGTGLFTQYF. This sequence joins TRBV19 and TRBJ2-3, with 9 nucleotides matching TRBD1. V lost 6 bases and J lost 8; bases outside the gene matches: 9. The CDR3 is 14 amino acids. The germline CDR1 and CDR2 sequences are LNHDA and SQIVND (reference sequence).

The V call is TRBV28, the J call TRBJ1-1; no firm D call. Germline loops: CDR1 MDHEN, CDR2 SYDVKM. With 6 bases removed from V and 6 bases from J, the gap between germline ends came to 11 bases. The CDR3 is 12 amino acids. Here the CDR3 reads CASRSGNPEAFF. Here the CDR3 DNA reads TGTGCCAGCAGATCAGGAAACCCTGAAGCTTTCTTT.